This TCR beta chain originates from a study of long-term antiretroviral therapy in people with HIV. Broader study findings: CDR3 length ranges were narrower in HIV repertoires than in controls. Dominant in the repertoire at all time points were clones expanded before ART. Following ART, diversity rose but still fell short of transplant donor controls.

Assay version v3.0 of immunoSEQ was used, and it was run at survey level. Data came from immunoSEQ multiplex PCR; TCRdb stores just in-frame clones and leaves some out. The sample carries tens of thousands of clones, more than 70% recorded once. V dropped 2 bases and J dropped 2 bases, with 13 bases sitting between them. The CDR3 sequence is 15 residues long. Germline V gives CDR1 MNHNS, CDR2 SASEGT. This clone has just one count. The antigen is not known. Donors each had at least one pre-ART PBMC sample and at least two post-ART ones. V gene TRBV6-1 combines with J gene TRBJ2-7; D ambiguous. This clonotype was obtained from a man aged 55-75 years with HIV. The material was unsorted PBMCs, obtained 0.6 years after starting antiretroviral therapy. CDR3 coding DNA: TGTGCCAGCAGTGAATTGGGCCAGCCCCCCTACGAGCAGTACTTC. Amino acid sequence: CASSELGQPPYEQYF.